Each of the 26 T cell receptor beta chains below was sequenced from the same sample in a study of blood T cells in healthy people across ages. Then a second PCR, running about 6 to 12 cycles, was carried out with a sample-barcoded 5' primer and a J-beta primer mix. TCRdb redid the calling of the 5' RACE reads with MiXCR, one entry per CDR3 protein. The sample lists about 970,000 distinct CDR3 sequences; just over 50% were seen once. Sequencing was performed on blood. These receptors all come from a woman aged 55-70 years in good health.

This clonotype was detected once. V gene TRBV27 combines with J gene TRBJ2-1, with unresolved D. Trimming cost V 10 bases and J 0 bases, with 10 bases left between them. Germline V gives CDR1 MNHEY, CDR2 SMNVEV (reference sequence). The CDR3 totals 13 residues. Here the CDR3 DNA reads TGTGCCACCTCGGTAAGCTCCTACAATGAGCAGTTCTTC. Encoded protein: CATSVSSYNEQFF.

This clonotype was counted at least ten times. The chain joins TRBV3-1 to TRBJ2-5; D call uncertain. V was pared by 0 bases and J by 3 bases, with 2 bases between. Per the germline V gene, CDR1 is LGHDT and CDR2 is YNNKEL (reference sequence). The CDR3 covers 12 residues. The CDR3 reads CASSQDEETQYF. The CDR3 region has the DNA TGTGCCAGCAGCCAAGATGAAGAGACCCAGTACTTC.

This clonotype was observed a handful of times. The V call is TRBV3-1, the J call TRBJ2-7, with D unresolved. This CDR3 has 16 amino acids. V lost 2 bases and J 2 bases, leaving 16 bases between the germline ends. Germline CDR1 LGHDT, CDR2 YNNKEL (reference sequence). The CDR3 sequence is CASSQSAYGPTYEQYF. The CDR3 bases are TGTGCCAGCAGCCAAAGCGCCTATGGACCAACCTACGAGCAGTACTTC.

As to this clonotype: This sequence may be a read error, since a much larger clone differs from it by one base. The chain couples TRBV29-1 to TRBJ2-7; weak D call: TRBD1 (5 bases). This CDR3 is built from 13 residues. CDR1 and CDR2 from the germline V gene are SQVTM and ANQGSEA. The V and J ends lost 2 bases and 9 bases respectively, with 17 bases between them. The CDR3 loop is CSVELKGPGVQYF. As DNA, the CDR3 is TGCAGCGTTGAATTAAAGGGGCCAGGAGTGCAGTACTTC.

The J gene is TRBJ1-5, the V gene TRBV5-5, with 9 bases that match TRBD1. Per the germline V gene, CDR1 is SGHKS and CDR2 is YYEKEE (reference sequence). CDR3 length equals 15 residues. V lost 4 bases, J lost 7 bases, and 9 bases stayed unmatched. The CDR3 DNA reads as TGTGCCAGCAGCCCAGCCGGGACAGGGCTCCAGCCCCAGCATTTT. As protein: CASSPAGTGLQPQHF.

V gene TRBV7-2 combines with J gene TRBJ2-7, with D hard to call. Germline V gene lookup returns CDR1 SGHTA and CDR2 FQGNSA. This CDR3 has 14 amino acids. V lost 1 base and J lost 2, with 9 bases in between. The CDR3 reads CASSLGHTTYEQYF. The CDR3 coding sequence is TGTGCCAGCAGCTTAGGGCACACCACCTACGAGCAGTACTTC.

This clonotype was counted between two and nine times. V and J are TRBV18 and TRBJ2-5; D assignment may be TRBD1 or TRBD2 (6 bases each). The end of the DNA aligns better with TRBJ2-7, so the J call may be wrong. Per the germline V gene, CDR1 is KGHSH and CDR2 is LQKENI. CDR3 size: 15 residues. The CDR3 here is CASSSAGGLSYEQYF. CDR3 sequence (DNA): TGTGCCAGCTCTTCCGCCGGGGGCCTTTCCTACGAGCAGTACTTC.

This clonotype has only a few counts. V gene TRBV29-1 combines with J gene TRBJ2-7; D unresolved. Trimming took off 4 bases at V and 2 bases at J, with 15 bases between the two ends. Germline lookup yields CDR1 SQVTM and CDR2 ANQGSEA. The CDR3 contains 14 residues. CDR3: CSVVFAVRPYEQYF. The CDR3 DNA sequence: TGCAGCGTTGTCTTCGCCGTTCGACCCTACGAGCAGTACTTC.

The rearrangement uses TRBV4-1 and TRBJ2-1, with 10 nucleotides matching TRBD2. Trimming removed 2 bases from V and 8 bases from J; junction bases left unmatched: 18. Germline-derived CDR1 and CDR2 are MGHRA and YSYEKL. The CDR3 contains 19 residues. The CDR3 DNA follows: TGCGCCAGCAGCCAACCCTATCGAGGGCCAAGCGGGAGGGCCTATGAGCAGTTCTTC. This translates into CASSQPYRGPSGRAYEQFF.

This clonotype was recorded a few times. This chain uses TRBV7-9 with TRBJ2-3; D possibly corresponds to TRBD1 (5 bases). CDR1 and CDR2 from the germline V gene are SEHNR and FQNEAQ (reference sequence). Trimming took 3 bases from V and 5 from J, leaving 9 bases between them. The CDR3 runs 13 residues. The CDR3 here is CASSLPRVDTQYF. CDR3 in DNA: TGTGCCAGCAGCTTGCCCAGGGTAGATACGCAGTATTTT.

This clonotype has more than one count but fewer than ten. This sequence joins TRBV28 and TRBJ2-7; no clear D. This CDR3 has 13 residues. The germline gives CDR1 MDHEN, CDR2 SYDVKM. Trimming pared 6 bases from V and 6 bases from J, leaving 15 bases between. Here the CDR3 reads CASSPLSGSEQYF. The CDR3 coding sequence is TGTGCCAGCAGCCCTTTGTCTGGTAGCGAGCAGTACTTC. The full variable domain, its missing parts supplied by reference TRBV28 and TRBJ2-7, is DVKVTQSSRYLVKRTGEKVFLECVQDMDHENMFWYRQDPGLGLRLIYFSYDVKMKEKGDIPEGYSVSREKKERFSLILESASTNQTSMYLCASSPLSGSEQYFGPGTRLTVT.

This chain uses TRBV12-3 or TRBV12-4 with TRBJ2-3, with D tentatively TRBD2 (6 bases). V lost 8 bases to trimming and J lost 10 bases, with 13 bases between them. The CDR3 is 11 amino acids. The CDR3 protein is CASGPGEAQYF. CDR3 in DNA: TGTGCCAGCGGCCCCGGGGAGGCGCAGTATTTT.

This clonotype has only a few counts. The chain carries TRBV20-1 and TRBJ2-7; D perhaps matches TRBD2 (7 bases). V gave up 1 base and J gave up 0 bases, with 13 bases separating them. This CDR3 region has 15 residues. CDR1 is DFQATT and CDR2 is SNEGSKA in the germline V gene (reference sequence). The CDR3 spells CSARGSGGDSYEQYF. For the CDR3, the DNA is TGCAGTGCTAGAGGCTCGGGGGGCGACTCCTACGAGCAGTACTTC.

The CDR3 sequence is CASSEALIMETKYF. The CDR3 DNA reads TGTGCCAGCAGTGAGGCATTAATTATGGAGACCAAGTACTTC. V and J are TRBV25-1 and TRBJ2-7, with D unresolved. V shed 3 bases and J shed 11 bases, with 20 bases lying between them. Germline lookup yields CDR1 MGHDK and CDR2 SYGVNS. This CDR3 contains 14 residues.

The chain combines TRBV5-1 with TRBJ2-4; 10 bases match TRBD1. Germline V gene sequence: CDR1 SGHRS, CDR2 YFSETQ. Trimming at V came to 4 bases and at J to 8 bases, leaving 12 bases not matched to a gene. The CDR3 contains 16 residues. The CDR3 reads CASSPSRGTGVDIQYF. For the CDR3, the DNA is TGCGCCAGCAGCCCAAGTCGCGGGACAGGGGTCGACATTCAGTACTTC.

The genes are TRBV7-2 and TRBJ1-6; 11 bases match TRBD1. This CDR3 is built from 15 residues. V lost 2 bases, J lost 10 bases, and 4 bases stayed unmatched. Germline CDR1 SGHTA, CDR2 FQGNSA. Here the CDR3 reads CASSLTGQGESPLHF. The DNA for the CDR3 is TGTGCCAGCAGCTTAACGGGACAGGGGGAATCACCCCTCCACTTT. Supplemented by reference TRBV7-2 and TRBJ1-6, the full variable domain reads GAGVSQSPSNKVTEKGKDVELRCDPISGHTALYWYRQSLGQGLEFLIYFQGNSAPDKSGLPSDRFSAERTGGSVSTLTIQRTQQEDSAVYLCASSLTGQGESPLHFGNGTRLTVT.

This clonotype was counted only a few times. J is TRBJ2-7 and V is TRBV20-1; 7 bases align to TRBD2. The length of the CDR3 is 12 residues. From germline, CDR1 is DFQATT and CDR2 SNEGSKA (reference sequence). V lost 1 base, J lost 5 bases, and 2 bases stayed unmatched. The CDR3 here is CSARGGLDEQYF. CDR3 DNA: TGCAGTGCTAGAGGAGGACTAGACGAGCAGTACTTC.

This clonotype has a single count. V usage is TRBV6-2 or TRBV6-3 and J usage is TRBJ2-5, with 7 bases that match TRBD1. J was trimmed by 0 bases and V by 6 bases; bases with no gene match: 7. Germline values: CDR1 MNHEY, CDR2 SVGEGT. The CDR3 is 15 amino acids. The CDR3 sequence: CASSIRGRYQETQYF. In DNA, the CDR3 is TGTGCCAGCAGCATAAGGGGGCGGTACCAAGAGACCCAGTACTTC.

The V gene is TRBV6-1, the J gene TRBJ2-5; 7 bases map to TRBD1. The CDR3 has 14 amino acids. The V and J ends lost 1 base and 2 bases, in that order; junction bases with no gene match: 1. The germline CDR1 and CDR2 sequences are MNHNS and SASEGT. The CDR3 nucleotides are TGTGCCAGCAGTGAAGGGGGACAGCAAGAGACCCAGTACTTC. This encodes CASSEGGQQETQYF.

This clonotype was recorded a few times. This chain uses TRBV20-1 with TRBJ2-3; 14 positions agree with TRBD2. CDR3 length equals 17 residues. V lost 6 bases to trimming and J lost 3 bases; unmatched junction nucleotides: 11. Germline lookup yields CDR1 DFQATT and CDR2 SNEGSKA (reference sequence). The CDR3 nucleotides are TGCAGTGCATCAACACCGGGACTAGCGGGAGTAACAGATACGCAGTATTTT. It encodes CSASTPGLAGVTDTQYF.

This clonotype has only a few counts. CDR3 coding DNA: TGTGCCAGCAGCGCCCAGACAGCCACCCACTCCTACGAGCAGTACTTC. Protein: CASSAQTATHSYEQYF. The chain combines TRBV9 with TRBJ2-7; a possible D gene is TRBD1 (5 bases). V dropped 3 bases and J dropped 0 bases, with 16 bases sitting between them. Germline V lookup: CDR1 SGDLS, CDR2 YYNGEE. The CDR3 extends over 16 amino acids.

The chain joins TRBV6-5 to TRBJ2-7; D call uncertain. The DNA matches TRBJ2-5 better at its end, which makes the J call doubtful. CDR3 length: 14 residues. The germline gives CDR1 MNHEY, CDR2 SVGAGI. CDR3 nucleotides: TGTGCCAGCAGTTACTCGAGGCAGAGAGAGACCCAGTACTTC. Translation: CASSYSRQRETQYF.

CDR3 DNA: TGTGCCAGCAGCTTAGTGGGCGGGGATCAAGAGACCCAGTACTTC. Amino acids: CASSLVGGDQETQYF. The rearrangement joins TRBV7-2 to TRBJ2-5, with D possibly being TRBD2 (6 bases). Between the trimmed V and J ends, which lost 1 base and 2 bases, there was a span of 11 bases. The CDR3 runs 15 residues. Germline lookup yields CDR1 SGHTA and CDR2 FQGNSA.

The gene calls are TRBV12-3 or TRBV12-4 and TRBJ2-7; TRBD2 aligns across 12 bases. The CDR3 is 14 amino acids. V shed 4 bases and J 7 bases; nucleotides not matched to a gene: 5. CDR3 region: CASSSGLAGKEQYF. The CDR3 coding sequence is TGTGCCAGCAGTTCAGGACTAGCGGGAAAAGAGCAGTACTTC.

This sequence joins TRBV30 and TRBJ1-2; 9 bases align to TRBD1. From germline, CDR1 is GTSNPN and CDR2 SVGIG (reference sequence). The CDR3 is 14 residues long. Trimming cost V 6 bases and J 4 bases; bases outside gene matches: 9. For the CDR3, the DNA is TGTGCCTGCACGAAGGGACAGGGTGCCTATGGCTACACCTTC. It yields the protein CACTKGQGAYGYTF. Full variable domain (remainder filled in from reference TRBV30 and TRBJ1-2): SQTIHQWPATLVQPVGSPLSLECTVEGTSNPNLYWYRQAAGRGLQLLFYSVGIGQISSEVPQNLSASRPQDRQFILSSKKLLLSDSGFYLCACTKGQGAYGYTFGSGTRLTVV.

CDR3 DNA sequence: TGTGCCAGCAGTTTGGTAGCGGTGTTACCCTACGAGCAGTACTTC. Translating it yields CASSLVAVLPYEQYF. The chain uses TRBV28 and TRBJ2-7, with D perhaps TRBD2 (6 bases). This CDR3 contains 15 residues. Trimming pared 3 bases from V and 2 bases from J, leaving 14 bases between. Per germline, CDR1 MDHEN and CDR2 SYDVKM.